These 2 T cell receptor beta chains came from one sample sequenced in a study of T cells in Graves' hyperthyroidism and ophthalmopathy. RNA transcripts provided the source from which TCR beta CDR3 regions were amplified. The study used the HTBI primer set for a first-round RT-PCR of the TCR CDR3. TCRdb reanalysed the multiplex PCR reads using MiXCR and keeps one entry per CDR3 protein. The table records approximately 260,000 distinct CDR3 sequences, approximately 16% of them present only once. The sequenced material came from blood. Receptor source: a woman between 50 and 59 years old with Graves' hyperthyroidism that later progressed to Graves' ophthalmopathy.

This clonotype was seen ten or more times. The V and J genes are TRBV18 and TRBJ2-1, with D possibly matching TRBD2 (5 bases). V was shortened by 0 bases and J by 3 bases, with 9 bases between the two germline ends. The germline CDR1 and CDR2 sequences are KGHSH and LQKENI. The CDR3 contains 15 residues. CDR3 in amino acids: CASSPPRTVYNEQFF. In DNA form, the CDR3 reads TGTGCCAGCTCACCACCCAGGACTGTCTACAATGAGCAGTTCTTC.

This clonotype came up many times. The V call is TRBV7-2, the J call TRBJ1-1; D not resolved. This CDR3 spans 13 amino acids. V was cut by 2 bases and J by 5 bases, with 9 bases left in between. Germline loops: CDR1 SGHTA, CDR2 FQGNSA. CDR3 protein: CASSLFSGTEAFF. The CDR3 DNA reads as TGTGCCAGCAGCTTATTTTCAGGAACTGAAGCTTTCTTT.